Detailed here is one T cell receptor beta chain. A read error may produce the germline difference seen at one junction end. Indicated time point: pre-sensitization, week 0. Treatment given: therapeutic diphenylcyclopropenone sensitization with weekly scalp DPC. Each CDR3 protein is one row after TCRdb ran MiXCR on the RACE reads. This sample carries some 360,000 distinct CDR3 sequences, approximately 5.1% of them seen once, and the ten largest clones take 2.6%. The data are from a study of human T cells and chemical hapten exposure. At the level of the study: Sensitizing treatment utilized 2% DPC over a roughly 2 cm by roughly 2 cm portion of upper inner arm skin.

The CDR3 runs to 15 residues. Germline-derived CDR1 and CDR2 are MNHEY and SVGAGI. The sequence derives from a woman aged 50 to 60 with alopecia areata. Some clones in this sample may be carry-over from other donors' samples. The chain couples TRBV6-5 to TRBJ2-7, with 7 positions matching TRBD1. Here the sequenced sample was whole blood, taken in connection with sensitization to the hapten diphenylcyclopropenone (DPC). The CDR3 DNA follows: TGTGCCAGCAGCCCCGGACAGGTCTACTCCTACGAGCGGTACTTC. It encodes CASSPGQVYSYERYF.